The 21 T cell receptor beta chains listed next were all sequenced from one sample in a study of response to subunit inactivated influenza vaccine listed by TCRdb under 2018. Preparation of the library involved RT-PCR. The sequencer listed for this sample is Illumina HiSeq 2500. The raw public reads went through TCRdb reprocessing: fastp at Q25, MiXCR clone calling, in-frame beta chains kept. Here each entry gathers all rows of one CDR3 protein and keeps the most common genes and DNA. In all, the sample holds roughly 700,000 distinct CDR3 sequences, and around 14% of those were seen once. The ten top clones hold around 6.5% of the sample. The source material was PBMCs from blood, sampled around 14 days before vaccination. The receptors originated from a man over 45 who received an inactivated influenza vaccine. Donor details come from another sample of the same person, matched by shared clones.

CDR3 sequence (DNA): TGTGCCAGCAGTTCGAACAGGGCGGGTTATGAAAAACTGTTTTTT. Translating gives CASSSNRAGYEKLFF. The rearrangement joins TRBV12-3 or TRBV12-4 to TRBJ1-4, with D maybe TRBD1 (6 bases). The CDR3 covers 15 residues. Trimming took 4 bases from V and 6 from J, leaving 15 bases between them.

V gene TRBV5-6 combines with J gene TRBJ1-3; D ambiguous. Germline V lookup: CDR1 SGHDT, CDR2 YYEEEE. With 2 bases removed from V and 0 bases from J, the gap between germline ends came to 12 bases. CDR3 length: 16 residues. The chain's CDR3 is CASSFGRRLSGNTIYF. In DNA form, the CDR3 reads TGTGCCAGCAGCTTCGGTCGCAGACTCTCTGGAAACACCATATATTTT.

The J gene is TRBJ2-3, the V gene TRBV11-2; 8 bases fit TRBD2. V lost 2 bases to trimming and J lost 4 bases; unmatched junction nucleotides: 5. Germline-derived CDR1 and CDR2 are SGHAT and FQNNGV. The CDR3 contains 15 residues. The CDR3 sequence: CASSLSGSSPDTQYF. DNA for the CDR3: TGTGCCAGCAGCTTAAGCGGGAGTTCCCCAGATACGCAGTATTTT.

The chain carries TRBV6-2 or TRBV6-3 and TRBJ1-2, with TRBD1 matching over 10 bases. The germline CDR1 and CDR2 sequences are MNHEY and SVGEGT. The CDR3 length is 13 residues. Trimming took 2 bases from V and 7 from J; bases not matched to a gene: 1. The chain's CDR3 is CASSYDRGLGYTF. The CDR3 DNA reads TGTGCCAGCAGTTACGACAGGGGGCTTGGCTACACCTTC.

This clonotype was counted between two and nine times. CDR3 in DNA: TGTGCCATCAATTGGGGGGTCGGCTACACCTTC. The encoded protein is CAINWGVGYTF. This chain joins TRBV28 and TRBJ1-2, with TRBD1 as a possible D gene (5 bases). The germline V gene encodes CDR1 MDHEN and CDR2 SYDVKM. This CDR3 comprises 11 residues. V was pared by 10 bases and J by 8 bases, with 14 bases between.

The gene calls are TRBV20-1 and TRBJ2-1, with D maybe TRBD2 (6 bases). The CDR3 runs 11 residues. Trimming shortened V by 3 bases and J by 12 bases, and 12 bases separated the two germline ends. Looked up from germline, CDR1 is DFQATT and CDR2 is SNEGSKA (reference sequence). CDR3 loop: CSASYVGGQFF. The CDR3 region has the DNA TGCAGTGCTAGTTACGTGGGGGGGCAGTTCTTC.

This chain connects TRBV5-1 to TRBJ2-1, with 7 bases lining up with TRBD2. This CDR3 comprises 17 residues. V shed 0 bases, J shed 4 bases, and the junction held 10 bases outside the gene matches. CDR1 SGHRS and CDR2 YFSETQ come from the germline V gene. The CDR3 sequence is CASSLGVVASGYNEQFF. The CDR3 coding sequence is TGCGCCAGCAGCTTGGGGGTGGTGGCTAGCGGTTACAATGAGCAGTTCTTC.

This clonotype was observed many times. The J gene is TRBJ2-2, the V gene TRBV5-1, with 9 bases matching TRBD1. The germline V gene has CDR1 SGHRS and CDR2 YFSETQ. The CDR3 sequence is 16 residues long. The V gene end was trimmed by 4 bases and the J gene end by 2 bases; junction bases not matched to a gene: 6. The CDR3 sequence: CASSVTGGLNTGELFF. CDR3 DNA sequence: TGCGCCAGCAGCGTTACAGGGGGCCTCAACACCGGGGAGCTGTTTTTT.

This clonotype was recorded a few times. This sequence joins TRBV9 and TRBJ2-7; D perhaps matches TRBD1 (6 bases). Trimming removed 3 bases from V and 7 bases from J, with 17 bases in between. CDR1 is SGDLS and CDR2 is YYNGEE in the germline V gene. The CDR3 is 14 amino acids. CDR3 loop: CASSAQGAGGEQYF. CDR3 nucleotide sequence: TGTGCCAGCAGCGCACAGGGTGCTGGCGGAGAGCAGTACTTC.

This clonotype has a handful of counts. J is TRBJ2-1 and V is TRBV11-2, with 7 positions matching TRBD1. The V gene end was trimmed by 5 bases and the J gene end by 4 bases; junction bases not matched to a gene: 17. Germline lookup yields CDR1 SGHAT and CDR2 FQNNGV. This CDR3 has 18 amino acids. CDR3 DNA: TGTGCCAGCAGCATTGCTCCGGGACAGAGACTTGGGTACAATGAGCAGTTCTTC. Translating gives CASSIAPGQRLGYNEQFF.

A few counts support this clonotype. This rearrangement joins TRBV3-1 to TRBJ2-3; D is uncertain. CDR1 and CDR2 (germline): LGHDT, YNNKEL (reference sequence). V lost 4 bases and J lost 4, with 9 bases in between. The CDR3 has 13 residues. The CDR3 is CASSPSGADTQYF. The CDR3 DNA reads TGTGCCAGCAGCCCCAGTGGGGCAGATACGCAGTATTTT.

This clonotype has a handful of counts. The chain joins TRBV24-1 to TRBJ2-5, with TRBD2 matching 10 bases. The CDR3 is 13 residues long. Germline V gene lookup returns CDR1 KGHDR and CDR2 SFDVKD. Trimming cost V 7 bases and J 4 bases; bases outside gene matches: 2. The DNA for the CDR3 is TGTGCCACCAGCGTAGCGGGAGGAGAGACCCAGTACTTC. Translation: CATSVAGGETQYF.

This clonotype was picked up a small number of times. The CDR3 DNA sequence: TGCAGTGCTACCCGGGCCGACTACGAGCAGTACTTC. Protein: CSATRADYEQYF. The chain joins TRBV20-1 to TRBJ2-7; no clear D. CDR3 length equals 12 residues. Germline CDR1 reads DFQATT; CDR2 reads SNEGSKA (reference sequence). Trimming removed 4 bases from V and 3 bases from J, with 10 bases in between.

On this clonotype itself: An end of the junction differs from the germline gene, which may be a read error. The chain combines TRBV2 with TRBJ2-3; either TRBD1 or TRBD2 may fit D (5 bases each). Germline CDR1 reads SNHLY; CDR2 reads FYNNEI. The CDR3 totals 18 residues. CDR3 sequence: CARSWIGDRRSSTDTQYF. CDR3 nucleotides: TGTGCCCGCAGCTGGATAGGGGACCGTCGTTCTAGCACAGATACGCAGTATTTT. The whole variable domain, remainder taken from reference TRBV2 and TRBJ2-3, is EPEVTQTPSHQVTQMGQEVILRCVPISNHLYFYWYRQILGQKVEFLVSFYNNEISEKSEIFDDQFSVERPDGSNFTLKIRSTKLEDSAMYFCARSWIGDRRSSTDTQYFGPGTRLTVL.

This clonotype has more than one count but fewer than ten. This chain uses TRBV3-1 with TRBJ1-2, with D maybe TRBD1 (5 bases). This CDR3 is built from 15 residues. With 1 base removed from V and 3 bases from J, the gap between germline ends came to 12 bases. Germline V gene data show CDR1 as LGHDT and CDR2 as YNNKEL (reference sequence). DNA for the CDR3: TGTGCCAGCAGCCAAGTACTGGACACCTACTATGGCTACACCTTC. This codes for CASSQVLDTYYGYTF.

The rearrangement uses TRBV5-1 and TRBJ2-1; perhaps TRBD1 as D (5 bases). V lost 0 bases and J lost 3, with 10 bases in between. The germline gives CDR1 SGHRS, CDR2 YFSETQ. This CDR3 is built from 15 residues. The CDR3 nucleotides are TGCGCCAGCAGCTTGGATCAGGGTAACTACAATGAGCAGTTCTTC. Protein sequence: CASSLDQGNYNEQFF.

For this clonotype: This may be a read error, as it is one base from a much larger clone. The rearrangement uses TRBV2 and TRBJ1-5; no definite D call. CDR1 SNHLY and CDR2 FYNNEI come from the germline V gene. Trimming shortened V by 7 bases and J by 0 bases, and 7 bases separated the two germline ends. The CDR3 length is 13 residues. The CDR3 spells CASTEYSNQPQHF. CDR3 bases: TGTGCCAGCACGGAGTATAGCAATCAGCCCCAGCATTTT. Combining the CDR3 with reference TRBV2 and TRBJ1-5 gives the whole variable domain EPEVTQTPSHQVTQMGQEVILRCVPISNHLYFYWYRQILGQKVEFLVSFYNNEISEKSEIFDDQFSVERPDGSNFTLKIRSTKLEDSAMYFCASTEYSNQPQHFGDGTRLSIL.

The V gene is TRBV6-2 or TRBV6-3, the J gene TRBJ2-7; a weak D match, TRBD1 (5 bases). The CDR3 extends over 14 amino acids. From germline, CDR1 is MNHEY and CDR2 SVGEGT. Trimming stripped 6 bases from V and 3 bases from J, with 15 bases between. In nucleotides, the CDR3 is TGTGCCAGCAGCATCCAGGGTTCTATCTACGAGCAGTACTTC. Its protein product is CASSIQGSIYEQYF.

The chain carries TRBV18 and TRBJ2-1; no clear D gene. This CDR3 spans 17 amino acids. From germline, CDR1 is KGHSH and CDR2 LQKENI. Trimming stripped 0 bases from V and 0 bases from J, with 12 bases between. Written as DNA, the CDR3 is TGTGCCAGCTCACCACCCACGGGTGTCTTCTCCTACAATGAGCAGTTCTTC. Translation: CASSPPTGVFSYNEQFF.

The CDR3 sequence: CASGVGYGYTF. The CDR3 DNA reads as TGTGCCAGCGGGGTCGGCTATGGCTACACCTTC. This chain links TRBV6-5 with TRBJ1-2; D not resolved. Germline V gene lookup returns CDR1 MNHEY and CDR2 SVGAGI. The CDR3 sequence is 11 residues long. V lost 8 bases and J lost 4, with 8 bases in between.

This clonotype appeared a few times. The gene calls are TRBV7-2 and TRBJ2-7, with D hard to call. V lost 7 bases, J lost 3 bases, and 13 bases lay in between. The CDR3 is made up of 13 amino acids. Germline CDR1 reads SGHTA; CDR2 reads FQGNSA. The CDR3 is CASKMGSDYEQYF. The CDR3 DNA follows: TGTGCCAGCAAAATGGGGTCGGACTACGAGCAGTACTTC. Drawing the rest from reference TRBV7-2 and TRBJ2-7, the complete variable domain is GAGVSQSPSNKVTEKGKDVELRCDPISGHTALYWYRQSLGQGLEFLIYFQGNSAPDKSGLPSDRFSAERTGGSVSTLTIQRTQQEDSAVYLCASKMGSDYEQYFGPGTRLTVT.